Listed here are 10 T cell receptor beta chains from one sample, sequenced in a study of lymphopenia after photon versus proton radiotherapy. The method was immunoSEQ multiplex PCR; TCRdb's version includes in-frame clones alone and lacks a portion of them. Of some 42,000 clones listed, around 83% are singletons. The material was peripheral blood, obtained from a patient treated with proton-based radiotherapy. These receptors came from a woman in her 70s with pancreatic cancer.

This clone was seen only once. V and J are TRBV7-9 and TRBJ2-7; 10 bases match TRBD2. The trim removed 1 base at V and 1 base at J, leaving 4 bases unmatched. The CDR3 runs 16 residues. Germline V lookup: CDR1 SEHNR, CDR2 FQNEAQ (reference sequence). CDR3 sequence reads: CASSLGAGGGSYEQYF. The DNA of the CDR3 is TGTGCCAGCAGCTTAGGAGCGGGAGGGGGTTCCTACGAGCAGTACTTC.

The chain recombines TRBV6-1 with TRBJ2-1, with 9 bases matching TRBD1. This CDR3 comprises 16 residues. In germline, CDR1 is MNHNS, CDR2 SASEGT. Trimming took 4 bases from V and 4 from J; bases not matched to a gene: 8. The CDR3, as DNA: TGTGCCAGCAGTGTTCACCCGGGACAGGGATACAATGAGCAGTTCTTC. Translation: CASSVHPGQGYNEQFF.

This rearrangement joins TRBV5-1 to TRBJ1-4, with 9 bases lining up with TRBD1. This CDR3 spans 16 amino acids. The V segment lost 7 bases and the J segment 7 bases; nucleotides outside the gene matches: 14. Germline CDR1 is SGHRS and CDR2 is YFSETQ. DNA of the CDR3: TGCGCCAGCTTTTTGTACTCCGGGACAGGGAGTGAAAAACTGTTTTTT. Translation: CASFLYSGTGSEKLFF.

This clone was seen only a few times. The DNA for the CDR3 is TGTGCCAGCAGCGGAACTAGCGGTGACTCTGGGGCCAACGTCCTGACTTTC. This translates into CASSGTSGDSGANVLTF. The V gene is TRBV5-4, the J gene TRBJ2-6; 8 nucleotides line up with TRBD2. Germline CDR1 is SGHNT and CDR2 is YYREEE (reference sequence). The CDR3 runs to 17 residues. V shed 4 bases and J 0 bases; nucleotides not matched to a gene: 6.

The V gene is TRBV5-4, the J gene TRBJ1-3; no clear D gene. CDR1 is SGHNT, CDR2 YYREEE, per germline (reference sequence). There are 13 residues in the CDR3. V dropped 0 bases and J dropped 3 bases, with 4 bases sitting between them. In nucleotides, the CDR3 is TGTGCCAGCAGCTTGGACGGTGGAAACACCATATATTTT. Protein product: CASSLDGGNTIYF. The whole variable domain, remainder taken from reference TRBV5-4 and TRBJ1-3, is ETGVTQSPTHLIKTRGQQVTLRCSSQSGHNTVSWYQQALGQGPQFIFQYYREEENGRGNFPPRFSGLQFPNYSSELNVNALELDDSALYLCASSLDGGNTIYFGEGSWLTVV.

The rearrangement links TRBV11-2 to TRBJ2-5, with D perhaps TRBD2 (6 bases). V was clipped by 5 bases and J by 5 bases, with 21 bases between them. Germline assignment: CDR1 SGHAT and CDR2 FQNNGV. CDR3 length: 16 amino acids. This CDR3 is CASSGRGGVFMETQYF. CDR3 coding DNA: TGTGCCAGCAGCGGGCGTGGCGGGGTATTCATGGAGACCCAGTACTTC.

The chain employs TRBV18 and TRBJ2-3, with D tentatively TRBD2 (6 bases). The ends were cut back, 4 bases at V and 4 bases at J, with 15 bases in the middle. CDR1 and CDR2 from the germline V gene are KGHSH and LQKENI. The CDR3 extends over 15 amino acids. CDR3 region: CASSRGYGSADTQYF. CDR3 sequence (DNA): TGTGCCAGCTCACGAGGATACGGGAGCGCAGATACGCAGTATTTT.

J is TRBJ2-1 and V is TRBV9; 7 bases fit TRBD1. Trimming at V came to 4 bases and at J to 12 bases, leaving 7 bases not matched to a gene. Germline loops: CDR1 SGDLS, CDR2 YYNGEE. There are 12 residues in the CDR3. The CDR3 region has the DNA TGTGCCAGCAGCCCTTACAGGGGCCTGCAGTTCTTC. Protein: CASSPYRGLQFF.

The chain is built from TRBV19 and TRBJ2-5; 8 nucleotides match TRBD2. The CDR3 is made up of 18 amino acids. Germline V CDR1 and CDR2: LNHDA, SQIVND (reference sequence). V lost 5 bases to trimming and J lost 0 bases; unmatched junction nucleotides: 14. This CDR3 reads CASSSGGLGGAYQETQYF. CDR3 nucleotides: TGTGCCAGTAGTTCGGGGGGGCTCGGGGGCGCGTACCAAGAGACCCAGTACTTC.

The chain combines TRBV28 with TRBJ2-3; D is unclear. Germline CDR1 MDHEN, CDR2 SYDVKM. This CDR3 region has 14 residues. Trimming pared 7 bases from V and 7 bases from J, leaving 18 bases between. CDR3 sequence: CASTPRSLTHTQYF. CDR3 DNA sequence: TGTGCCAGCACCCCTCGCTCGTTAACACATACGCAGTATTTT.